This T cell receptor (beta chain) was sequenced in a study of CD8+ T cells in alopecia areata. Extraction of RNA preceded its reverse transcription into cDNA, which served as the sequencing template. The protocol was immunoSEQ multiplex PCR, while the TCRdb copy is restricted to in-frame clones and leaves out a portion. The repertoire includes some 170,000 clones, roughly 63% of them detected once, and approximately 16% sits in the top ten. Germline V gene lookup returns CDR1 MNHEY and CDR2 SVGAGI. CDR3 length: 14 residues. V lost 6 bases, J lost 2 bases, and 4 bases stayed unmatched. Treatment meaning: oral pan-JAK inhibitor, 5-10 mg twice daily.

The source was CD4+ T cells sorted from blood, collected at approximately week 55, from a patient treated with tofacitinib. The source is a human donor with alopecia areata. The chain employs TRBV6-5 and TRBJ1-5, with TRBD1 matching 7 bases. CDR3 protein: CASRTGPGNQPQHF. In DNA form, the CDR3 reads TGTGCCAGCAGGACAGGGCCGGGCAATCAGCCCCAGCATTTT.